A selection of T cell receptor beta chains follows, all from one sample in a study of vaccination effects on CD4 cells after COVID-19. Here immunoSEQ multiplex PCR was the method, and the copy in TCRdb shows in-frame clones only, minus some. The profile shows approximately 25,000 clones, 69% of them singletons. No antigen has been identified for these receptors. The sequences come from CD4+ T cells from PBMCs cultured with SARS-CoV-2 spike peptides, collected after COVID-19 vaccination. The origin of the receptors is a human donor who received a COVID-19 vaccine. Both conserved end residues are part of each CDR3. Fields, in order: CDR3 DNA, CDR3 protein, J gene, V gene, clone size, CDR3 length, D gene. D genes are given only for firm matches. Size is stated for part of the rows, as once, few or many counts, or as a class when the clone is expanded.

DNA: TGTGCCAGCAGTTACTCGAGTGACACTGAAGCTTTCTTT
CDR3: CASSYSSDTEAFF
J: TRBJ1-1
V: TRBV6-5
size: few
length: 13
D: NA

DNA: TGTGCCAGCAGCTTCTCCGGGACAGCAATCTACGAGCAGTACTTC
CDR3: CASSFSGTAIYEQYF
J: TRBJ2-7
V: TRBV5-4
size: NA
length: 15
D: TRBD1

DNA: TGTGCCATCAGTGATGGGGGGGAGAACACTGAAGCTTTCTTT
CDR3: CAISDGGENTEAFF
J: TRBJ1-1
V: TRBV10-3
size: NA
length: 14
D: NA

DNA: TGTGCCAGCAGTGAAGGACAGGGGGGGTTCGATACGCAGTATTTT
CDR3: CASSEGQGGFDTQYF
J: TRBJ2-3
V: TRBV6-1
size: NA
length: 15
D: TRBD1

DNA: TGCAGCGTTGTCGGCGGCACAGATACGCAGTATTTT
CDR3: CSVVGGTDTQYF
J: TRBJ2-3
V: TRBV29-1
size: NA
length: 12
D: NA

DNA: TGTGCCAGCAGCCCCTGGACAGGTCAAGACAATCAGCCCCAGCATTTT
CDR3: CASSPWTGQDNQPQHF
J: TRBJ1-5
V: TRBV7-6
size: NA
length: 16
D: TRBD1

DNA: TGTGCCAGCAGCTTGTGGCTGGGGAATGAGCAGTTCTTC
CDR3: CASSLWLGNEQFF
J: TRBJ2-1
V: TRBV5-6
size: few
length: 13
D: NA

DNA: TGTGCCTGGAGGCTAGCGGGGTCCGGGGAGCTGTTTTTT
CDR3: CAWRLAGSGELFF
J: TRBJ2-2
V: TRBV30
size: few
length: 13
D: TRBD2

DNA: TGCAGCGTGAGGGGTGTCGTCGGTGTTGAAGCTTTCTTT
CDR3: CSVRGVVGVEAFF
J: TRBJ1-1
V: TRBV29-1
size: NA
length: 13
D: NA

DNA: TGTGCCAGCAGCTTTGCGGGCGGAGAGACCCAGTACTTC
CDR3: CASSFAGGETQYF
J: TRBJ2-5
V: TRBV7-2
size: NA
length: 13
D: NA

DNA: TGTGCCATCGGGACAGGGGGCTATCAGCCCCAGCATTTT
CDR3: CAIGTGGYQPQHF
J: TRBJ1-5
V: TRBV10-3
size: NA
length: 13
D: TRBD1

DNA: TGCGCCAGCAGCTTGCGACAGGGAGGGACGGTGAGCACTGAAGCTTTCTTT
CDR3: CASSLRQGGTVSTEAFF
J: TRBJ1-1
V: TRBV5-1
size: once
length: 17
D: TRBD1

DNA: TGTGCCAGCACCCCGGGAGCCGATCAGCCCCAGCATTTT
CDR3: CASTPGADQPQHF
J: TRBJ1-5
V: TRBV6-5
size: NA
length: 13
D: NA

DNA: TGTGCCAGTTATTCGACTTCCCGCTTAACAGATACGCAGTATTTT
CDR3: CASYSTSRLTDTQYF
J: TRBJ2-3
V: TRBV6-5
size: NA
length: 15
D: NA

DNA: TGTGCCAGCAGCCGAAGTTGGGACTCTGGAAACACCATATATTTT
CDR3: CASSRSWDSGNTIYF
J: TRBJ1-3
V: TRBV4-2
size: few
length: 15
D: NA

DNA: TGTGCCAGCAGCCGGAGACAGGGGTACTATGGCTACACCTTC
CDR3: CASSRRQGYYGYTF
J: TRBJ1-2
V: TRBV5-5
size: NA
length: 14
D: TRBD1

DNA: TGTGCCAGCAGCCCTAGACACGGCGGGAAAGAGACCCAGTACTTC
CDR3: CASSPRHGGKETQYF
J: TRBJ2-5
V: TRBV7-7
size: NA
length: 15
D: NA

DNA: TGTGCCAGCAGCTCGACAGGGGCGGGCTATGGCTACACCTTC
CDR3: CASSSTGAGYGYTF
J: TRBJ1-2
V: TRBV5-4
size: NA
length: 14
D: TRBD1

DNA: TGTGCCAGCAGCTTAGCGCTAACTGGGGGACCTGGCTACACCTTC
CDR3: CASSLALTGGPGYTF
J: TRBJ1-2
V: TRBV7-8
size: NA
length: 15
D: NA

DNA: TGTGCCAGCTCACCGGTGGAACAAGAGACCCAGTACTTC
CDR3: CASSPVEQETQYF
J: TRBJ2-5
V: TRBV18
size: NA
length: 13
D: NA

DNA: TGCAGCGTTTCCGGGACAGGGACAGGAAACATTCAGTACTTC
CDR3: CSVSGTGTGNIQYF
J: TRBJ2-4
V: TRBV29-1
size: once
length: 14
D: TRBD1

DNA: TGTGCCAGCAGCCAGGAGGGGGGCACCTACGAGCAGTACTTC
CDR3: CASSQEGGTYEQYF
J: TRBJ2-7
V: TRBV3-1/TRBV3-2
size: NA
length: 14
D: NA

DNA: TGTGCCAGTAGTATCCCCCGAAGCTCTGGGGCCAACGTCCTGACTTTC
CDR3: CASSIPRSSGANVLTF
J: TRBJ2-6
V: TRBV19
size: NA
length: 16
D: NA

DNA: TGCAGCGTCGGAAGTAGTCGCGAGCAGTACTTC
CDR3: CSVGSSREQYF
J: TRBJ2-7
V: TRBV29-1
size: few
length: 11
D: NA

DNA: TGTGCCAGCAGTGAATTCATAACCGGGACAGGGGCAGTATGGAAGTATGGCTACACCTTC
CDR3: CASSEFITGTGAVWKYGYTF
J: TRBJ1-2
V: TRBV6-1
size: NA
length: 20
D: TRBD1

DNA: TGTGCCAGCAGTGAATCTAGGTACGAGCAGTACTTC
CDR3: CASSESRYEQYF
J: TRBJ2-7
V: TRBV6-1
size: few
length: 12
D: NA

DNA: TGCGCCAGCAGCTTAGTACAGGGGTCCTACGAGCAGTACTTC
CDR3: CASSLVQGSYEQYF
J: TRBJ2-7
V: TRBV5-1
size: NA
length: 14
D: TRBD1

DNA: TGTGCCAGCATCAGCTCCCCTGGCAACTACTATGGCTACACCTTC
CDR3: CASISSPGNYYGYTF
J: TRBJ1-2
V: TRBV6-5
size: medium-sized
length: 15
D: NA

DNA: TGTGCCAGTAGTATCGGCGGGGGTGGCTTCACTTTTGATACGCAGTATTTT
CDR3: CASSIGGGGFTFDTQYF
J: TRBJ2-3
V: TRBV19
size: NA
length: 17
D: TRBD2

DNA: TGTGCCAGCAGCGACCGGGCCCAGCAGTACTTC
CDR3: CASSDRAQQYF
J: TRBJ2-7
V: TRBV11-2
size: NA
length: 11
D: NA

DNA: TGTGCCAGCAGCCCGGACAGGGGAGGAAACACTGAAGCTTTCTTT
CDR3: CASSPDRGGNTEAFF
J: TRBJ1-1
V: TRBV27
size: NA
length: 15
D: TRBD1

DNA: TGTGCCAGCAGTATAAGGGCCGCGGCAATCCTCTTC
CDR3: CASSIRAAAILF
J: TRBJ2-1
V: TRBV7-9
size: NA
length: 12
D: NA

DNA: TGTGCCAGCAGCCTCCCAGGGTCAAGGTCCTACGAGCAGTACTTC
CDR3: CASSLPGSRSYEQYF
J: TRBJ2-7
V: TRBV11-2
size: once
length: 15
D: NA

DNA: TGTGCCAGCAGTGACGCGGGGGGCCAGGCAGATACGCAGTATTTT
CDR3: CASSDAGGQADTQYF
J: TRBJ2-3
V: TRBV6-4
size: NA
length: 15
D: TRBD2

DNA: TGTGCCAGCAGTGAAGATCCAGTCGTCTATGGCTACACCTTC
CDR3: CASSEDPVVYGYTF
J: TRBJ1-2
V: TRBV2
size: few
length: 14
D: NA

DNA: TGTGCCAGCAGTTGGACAGGGAGGAACACTGAAGCTTTCTTT
CDR3: CASSWTGRNTEAFF
J: TRBJ1-1
V: TRBV6-5
size: NA
length: 14
D: TRBD1

DNA: TGTGCCAGTAGTACGAAAAGACAGGGGAACTATGGCTACACCTTC
CDR3: CASSTKRQGNYGYTF
J: TRBJ1-2
V: TRBV19
size: NA
length: 15
D: TRBD1

DNA: TGTGCCAGCACGAATGGAGCAGGCTATCAGCCCCAGCATTTT
CDR3: CASTNGAGYQPQHF
J: TRBJ1-5
V: TRBV2
size: NA
length: 14
D: NA

DNA: TGTGCCAGCAGCGCCGACGGGAACACTGAAGCTTTCTTT
CDR3: CASSADGNTEAFF
J: TRBJ1-1
V: TRBV5-5
size: NA
length: 13
D: NA

DNA: TGTGCCAGCAGTTACTCGTATCTGGGCGGAAGCTCCTACGAGCAGTACTTC
CDR3: CASSYSYLGGSSYEQYF
J: TRBJ2-7
V: TRBV6-2/TRBV6-3
size: once
length: 17
D: NA

DNA: TGTGCCAGCAGCGTAGATGTTCGAGCGCACACAGCTAACTATGGCTACACCTTC
CDR3: CASSVDVRAHTANYGYTF
J: TRBJ1-2
V: TRBV9
size: NA
length: 18
D: NA

DNA: TGTGCCATCAGGGGACTCTACGGCGCTGAAGCTTTCTTT
CDR3: CAIRGLYGAEAFF
J: TRBJ1-1
V: TRBV10-3
size: NA
length: 13
D: NA

DNA: TGTGCCAGCAGGGGGGAGGGGATAGTTGGGGAAGCTTTCTTT
CDR3: CASRGEGIVGEAFF
J: TRBJ1-1
V: TRBV2
size: NA
length: 14
D: NA

DNA: TGTGCCAGCAGCTTAGCTCTAGGGCCCTACGAGCAGTACTTC
CDR3: CASSLALGPYEQYF
J: TRBJ2-7
V: TRBV7-8
size: NA
length: 14
D: NA